This record concerns one TCR beta chain sequence. This record comes from a study of cytomegalovirus exposure and HLA in healthy donors. Study information: From donors who were HLA-typed, an early data release held 80 million or so unique TCRs.

The PCR made use of 60 Vbeta and 13 Jbeta primers. Only in-frame clones appear in the TCRdb table, and some are missing; sequencing was by immunoSEQ multiplex PCR. The sample lists around 120,000 clones; approximately 61% were seen once. The V gene lost 4 bases and the J gene lost 4 bases, with 8 bases spanning the gap. Per the germline V gene, CDR1 is SGHTA and CDR2 is FQGNSA. The CDR3 length is 12 residues. The TCR comes from a man aged 25 to 40 in good health and CMV-seropositive. The rearrangement links TRBV7-2 to TRBJ2-7; no clear D. The specimen was PBMCs. CDR3 sequence reads: CASSSDFYEQYF. In DNA form, the CDR3 reads TGTGCCAGCAGCTCTGACTTTTACGAGCAGTACTTC.